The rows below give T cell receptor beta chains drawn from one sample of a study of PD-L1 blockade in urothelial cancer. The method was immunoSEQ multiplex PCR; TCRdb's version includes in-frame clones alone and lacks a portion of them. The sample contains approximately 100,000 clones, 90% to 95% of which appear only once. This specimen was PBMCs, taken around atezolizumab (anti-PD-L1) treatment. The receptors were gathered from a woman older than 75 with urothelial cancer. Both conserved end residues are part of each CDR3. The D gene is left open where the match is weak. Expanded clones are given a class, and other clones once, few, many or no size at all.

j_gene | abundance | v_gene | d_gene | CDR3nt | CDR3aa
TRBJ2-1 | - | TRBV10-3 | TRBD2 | TGTGCCATCAGTGTAGCGGGTTTCTACAATGAGCAGTTCTTC | CAISVAGFYNEQFF
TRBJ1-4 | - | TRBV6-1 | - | TGTGCCAGCAGTGAAAATGGTGGCAGGGGATATGAAAAACTGTTTTTT | CASSENGGRGYEKLFF
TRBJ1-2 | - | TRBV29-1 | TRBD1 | TGCAGCGTTAATAGGGGGCAGGGGCTTAACTATGGCTACACCTTC | CSVNRGQGLNYGYTF
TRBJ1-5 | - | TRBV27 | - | TGTGCCAGCAGTTTATCGTTATTAGGCAATCAGCCCCAGCATTTT | CASSLSLLGNQPQHF
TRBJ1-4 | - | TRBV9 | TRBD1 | TGTGCCAGCAGCGCAGGGGACAGGGGAGTGTTTGCAACTAATGAAAAACTGTTTTTT | CASSAGDRGVFATNEKLFF
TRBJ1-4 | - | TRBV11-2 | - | TGTGCCAGCAGCAACCCGGGGGTGACTAATGAAAAACTGTTTTTT | CASSNPGVTNEKLFF
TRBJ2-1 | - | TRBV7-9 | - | TGTGCCAGCAGCCCCGACAGGTTTGGGGGTGAGCAGTTCTTC | CASSPDRFGGEQFF
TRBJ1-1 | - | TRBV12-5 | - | TGTGCTACCGGACGGGACACATACACTGAAGCTTTCTTT | CATGRDTYTEAFF
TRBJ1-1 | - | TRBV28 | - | TGTGCCAGCAGTCCCGGGTTGGCATTTGAAGCTTTCTTT | CASSPGLAFEAFF
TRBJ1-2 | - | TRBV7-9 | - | TGTGCCAGCAGCTTAGGTGGAGGGAGGGATGGCTACACCTTC | CASSLGGGRDGYTF
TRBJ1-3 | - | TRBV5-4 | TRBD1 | TGTGCCAGCAGCTTGTCCGCCAGGGGGCTCGGAAACACCATATATTTT | CASSLSARGLGNTIYF
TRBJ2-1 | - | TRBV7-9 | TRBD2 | TGTGCCAGCAGCTTTTCTCTTGGGCTAGCGGGATCCTACAATGAGCAGTTCTTC | CASSFSLGLAGSYNEQFF
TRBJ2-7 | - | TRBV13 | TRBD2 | TGTGCCAGCAGCTTAGGGGCTAGCGGGAGAATTGGGTACGAGCAGTACTTC | CASSLGASGRIGYEQYF
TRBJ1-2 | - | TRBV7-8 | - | TGTGCCAGCAGCTTAACGGTGAGGGCAGAGGACGGGGAAGGCTACACCTTC | CASSLTVRAEDGEGYTF
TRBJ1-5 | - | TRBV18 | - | TGTGCCAGCTCACTATTCAGTGACAATCAGCCCCAGCATTTT | CASSLFSDNQPQHF
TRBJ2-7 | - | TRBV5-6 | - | TGTGCCAGCAGCTTACAGGGTAGGGATAGCTCCTACGAGCAGTACTTC | CASSLQGRDSSYEQYF
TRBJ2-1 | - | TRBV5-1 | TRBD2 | TGCGCCAGCAGCTCTCCACGGACTAGCGGGGTTATTGAGAACAATGAGCAGTTCTTC | CASSSPRTSGVIENNEQFF
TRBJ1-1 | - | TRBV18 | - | TGTGCCAGCTCACCTAATAATCCGGGGGGGAACACTGAAGCTTTCTTT | CASSPNNPGGNTEAFF
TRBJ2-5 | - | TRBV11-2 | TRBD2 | TGTGCCAGCAGCCCCACCGGGACTAGTAGGTTGGAGACCCAGTACTTC | CASSPTGTSRLETQYF
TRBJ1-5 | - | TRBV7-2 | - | TGTGCCAGCAGCCCCCGGGGTTGGGGCAATCAGCCCCAGCATTTT | CASSPRGWGNQPQHF
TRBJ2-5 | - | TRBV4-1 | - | TGCGCCAGCAGCCAAGATAGACTACGCCAAGAGACCCAGTACTTC | CASSQDRLRQETQYF
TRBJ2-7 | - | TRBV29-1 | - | TGCAGCGTTGATAGCGTAAAGTACGAGCAGTACTTC | CSVDSVKYEQYF
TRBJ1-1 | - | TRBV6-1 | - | TGTGCCAGCAGTGAAGGCGGGGTGAACACTGAAGCTTTCTTT | CASSEGGVNTEAFF
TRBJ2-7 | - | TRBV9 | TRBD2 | TGTGCCAGCAGCGTAGCCTCCGGGACTAGCGGGTACCAGCAGTACTTC | CASSVASGTSGYQQYF
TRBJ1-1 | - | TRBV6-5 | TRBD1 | TGTGCCAGCAGACAGGGACAGAGGAACACTGAAGCTTTCTTT | CASRQGQRNTEAFF
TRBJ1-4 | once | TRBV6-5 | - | TGTGCCAGCAGTTACGGCCCTGCAACTAATGAAAAACTGTTTTTT | CASSYGPATNEKLFF
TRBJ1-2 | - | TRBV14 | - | TGTGCCAGCAGCCAAGGGAGGGACTATGGCTACACCTTC | CASSQGRDYGYTF
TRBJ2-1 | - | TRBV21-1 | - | TGTGCCAACGAACTAGCGGGAGGGATCTACAATGAGCAGTTCTTC | CANELAGGIYNEQFF
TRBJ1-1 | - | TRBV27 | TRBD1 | TGTGCCAGCAGTTTAAGGGACAGGGCCGCGTTTGGCACTGAAGCTTTCTTT | CASSLRDRAAFGTEAFF
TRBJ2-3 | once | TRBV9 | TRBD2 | TGTGCCAGCAGCCTCGAGGGGCTAGCGGGAGCAGATACGCAGTATTTT | CASSLEGLAGADTQYF
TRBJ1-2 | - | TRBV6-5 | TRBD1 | TGTGCCAGCAGCCCACAGGGGGCGGGTAACTATGGCTACACCTTC | CASSPQGAGNYGYTF
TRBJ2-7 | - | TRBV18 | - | TGTGCCAGCTCACCACCCTGGGCCGGCTACGAGCAGTACTTC | CASSPPWAGYEQYF
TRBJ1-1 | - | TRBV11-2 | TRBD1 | TGTGCCAGCAGCGTTGACAGGGAGGCTTTCTTT | CASSVDREAFF
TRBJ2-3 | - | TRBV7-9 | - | TGTGCCAGCATCGGAGGAGTGGGGTTTTGGGCAGATACGCAGTATTTT | CASIGGVGFWADTQYF
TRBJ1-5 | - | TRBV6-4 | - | TGTGCCAGCAGTGACTCAGCAGGGGAAAAGCCCCAGCATTTT | CASSDSAGEKPQHF
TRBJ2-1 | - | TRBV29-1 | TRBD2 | TGCAGCGGTAATCTAGCGGGAGGCCAAGAGCAGTTCTTC | CSGNLAGGQEQFF
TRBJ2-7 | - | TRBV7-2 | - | TGTGCCAGCAGCTTAGTAGCTAGCTTGAGGGTATACGAGCAGTACTTC | CASSLVASLRVYEQYF
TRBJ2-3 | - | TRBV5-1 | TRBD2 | TGCGCCAGCAGTCCCGGGGGGTCAGATACGCAGTATTTT | CASSPGGSDTQYF
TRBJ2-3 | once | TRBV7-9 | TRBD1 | TGTGCCAGCAGCGCAGGGGGCAGCGCAGATACGCAGTATTTT | CASSAGGSADTQYF
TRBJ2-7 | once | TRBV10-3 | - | TGTGCCATCGGAGGATCCCTTAAGGACGAGCAGTACTTC | CAIGGSLKDEQYF
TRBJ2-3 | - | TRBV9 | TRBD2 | TGTGCCAGCAGCGTAGGTAGTAGCGGGAGAGATACGCAGTATTTT | CASSVGSSGRDTQYF
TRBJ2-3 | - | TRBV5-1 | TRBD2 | TGCGCCAGTCTCCCGGGACTAGCGCTTAGCACAGATACGCAGTATTTT | CASLPGLALSTDTQYF
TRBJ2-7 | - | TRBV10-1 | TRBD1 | TGCGCCAGCAGTTGGGACAGATCCGGCTCCTACGAGCAGTACTTC | CASSWDRSGSYEQYF
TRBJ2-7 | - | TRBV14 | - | TGTGCCAGCAGCCCATACTCAGGGCGAAGCTCCTACGAGCAGTACTTC | CASSPYSGRSSYEQYF
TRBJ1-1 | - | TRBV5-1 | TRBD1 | TGCGCCAGCAGCAAACAGGGGAGCGACACTGAAGCTTTCTTT | CASSKQGSDTEAFF
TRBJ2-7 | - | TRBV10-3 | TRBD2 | TGTGCCATCACCCCGGGACTAGCGGGGTCCTACGAGCAGTACTTC | CAITPGLAGSYEQYF
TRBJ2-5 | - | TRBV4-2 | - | TGTGCCAGCAGCCAAGATAGTCCTCTCGGGGAGACCCAGTACTTC | CASSQDSPLGETQYF
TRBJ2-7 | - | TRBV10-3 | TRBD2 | TGTGCCACGGGACTAGCGGGCCCCGACGGGGGGCTATACGAGCAGTACTTC | CATGLAGPDGGLYEQYF